This TCR beta chain was observed in a study of cytomegalovirus exposure and HLA in healthy donors. Turning to the study itself: Per a later analysis, the approximately 690 first-cohort and some 130 validation repertoires shared one platform.

While the first cohort had about 610 subjects, the donors belonged to the separate validation cohort of about 120 subjects. Regarding this clone: Its antigen remains unidentified.

Whole-study findings and limits: Later, an analysis found that TCR clusters from the first cohort tended to co-occur in the 130 or so validation repertoires.

With V trimmed by 5 bases and J by 3 bases, 3 bases remained unmatched. CDR3 length: 14 residues. From germline, CDR1 is MNHEY and CDR2 SVGAGI. Sequenced by immunoSEQ multiplex PCR; TCRdb stores in-frame clones only, minus some. Here the sample spans about 130,000 clones, roughly 89% being singletons. This TCR was recovered from a woman aged 18-29 years in good health and CMV-seronegative. The sample comprised PBMCs. This chain uses TRBV6-5 with TRBJ2-2; 7 positions agree with TRBD1. The CDR3 DNA reads as TGTGCCAGCAGTAGACAGGGCTACACCGGGGAGCTGTTTTTT. It yields the protein CASSRQGYTGELFF.